The 24 T cell receptor beta chains below come from one sample, sequenced in a study of EBV T-cell therapy then PD-1 blockade in nasopharyngeal carcinoma. The treatment denotes: AdE1-LMPpoly-expanded autologous EBV-specific T-cell therapy followed by anti-PD-1 nivolumab. Data came from immunoSEQ multiplex PCR; TCRdb stores just in-frame clones and leaves some out. The table has 20,000 to 25,000 clones, under 90% seen once. Which antigens these TCRs recognize remains unknown. This material consisted of CD8+ T cells from blood, taken at day -245 from a patient whose treatment included autologous EBV-specific T cells and nivolumab. These receptor sequences come from a man in his forties with nasopharyngeal carcinoma.

The rearrangement joins TRBV27 to TRBJ1-2, with D unclear. The CDR3 spans 13 residues. Germline CDR1 and CDR2: MNHEY and SMNVEV (reference sequence). The germline V and J ends were trimmed by 3 bases and 2 bases, with 7 bases remaining between them. The CDR3 DNA follows: TGTGCCAGCAGTTTTTCCCAGAACTATGGCTACACCTTC. This gives the protein CASSFSQNYGYTF.

The chain has TRBV3-1 (or the pseudogene TRBV3-2) and TRBJ2-7; the match to TRBD2 covers 10 bases. From germline, CDR1 is LGHDT and CDR2 YNNKEL (reference sequence). The CDR3 is made up of 16 amino acids. The J segment lost 1 base and the V segment lost 1 base, leaving 4 bases of the junction unmatched. The CDR3 sequence is CASSQGLTSGSYEQYF. The CDR3 region has the DNA TGTGCCAGCAGCCAAGGGTTGACTAGCGGGTCCTACGAGCAGTACTTC.

As concerns this clone: One end of the junction does not line up with germline, which may come from a read error. The identical CDR3 is also encoded by other nucleotide sequences in the sample. The CDR3, as DNA: TGTGCCAGCACCCAAGTGGGCTCCTCTTACGAGCAATACTTC. This translates into CASTQVGSSYEQYF. The chain employs TRBV6-6 and TRBJ2-7; no clear D. Germline values: CDR1 MNHNY, CDR2 SVGAGI (reference sequence). The CDR3 consists of 14 residues.

The chain has TRBV3-1 (or the pseudogene TRBV3-2) and TRBJ2-2; a weak D match, TRBD1 (5 bases). Germline V gene lookup returns CDR1 LGHDT and CDR2 YNNKEL (reference sequence). The CDR3 consists of 18 residues. Trimming cost V 1 base and J 4 bases, with 19 bases left between them. The CDR3 DNA follows: TGTGCCAGCAGCCAAGGGAGCTCTGCCAGGGCGACCACCGGGGAGCTGTTTTTT. Protein product: CASSQGSSARATTGELFF.

V and J are TRBV11-3 and TRBJ2-7; possibly TRBD1 or TRBD2 for D (5 bases each). The germline V gene encodes CDR1 SGHNT and CDR2 YENEEA. The CDR3 contains 18 residues. V was shortened by 0 bases and J by 0 bases, with 18 bases between the two germline ends. CDR3 residues: CASSLDRPGTDFSYEQYF. The CDR3 DNA follows: TGTGCCAGCAGCTTAGATCGCCCGGGGACGGATTTCTCCTACGAGCAGTACTTC.

The V call is TRBV7-9, the J call TRBJ2-2; D call uncertain. The V end was cut by 5 bases, the J end by 0 bases, with 16 bases between. The CDR3 extends over 17 amino acids. Germline lookup yields CDR1 SEHNR and CDR2 FQNEAQ (reference sequence). In DNA form, the CDR3 reads TGTGCCAGCAGCGATTTTTTCCAGGCGTCGAACACCGGGGAGCTGTTTTTT. This gives the protein CASSDFFQASNTGELFF.

This chain connects TRBV4-1 to TRBJ2-4, with D unclear. Between the trimmed V and J ends, which lost 5 bases and 4 bases, there was a span of 12 bases. Germline loops: CDR1 MGHRA, CDR2 YSYEKL. The CDR3 runs to 14 residues. CDR3 DNA: TGCGCCAGCAGCTTCCCGGACGGAAAAAACATTCAGTACTTC. Its protein is CASSFPDGKNIQYF.

This clone was observed once. The V and J genes are TRBV19 and TRBJ2-1; D possibly corresponds to TRBD1 (7 bases). Germline V gene lookup returns CDR1 LNHDA and CDR2 SQIVND (reference sequence). V shed 1 base and J shed 4 bases, with 11 bases lying between them. The CDR3 has 15 residues. DNA of the CDR3: TGTGCCAGTAGTATAGGGCGGGACAGTTACAATGAGCAGTTCTTC. Translated: CASSIGRDSYNEQFF. Based on the CDR3 plus reference TRBV19 and TRBJ2-1, the full variable domain is DGGITQSPKYLFRKEGQNVTLSCEQNLNHDAMYWYRQDPGQGLRLIYYSQIVNDFQKGDIAEGYSVSREKKESFPLTVTSAQKNPTAFYLCASSIGRDSYNEQFFGPGTRLTVL.

CDR3 sequence (DNA): TGTGCCAGCACCGACAGGTTAGGCAATGAGCAGTTCTTC. Protein sequence: CASTDRLGNEQFF. The chain uses TRBV7-9 and TRBJ2-1; TRBD1 might be the D (6 bases). The germline CDR1 and CDR2 sequences are SEHNR and FQNEAQ (reference sequence). V dropped 7 bases and J dropped 6 bases, with 13 bases sitting between them. The CDR3 has 13 amino acids.

This clone was observed a single time. The chain uses TRBV6-2 or TRBV6-3 and TRBJ1-2; TRBD1 matches at 7 bases. V shed 2 bases, J shed 4 bases, and the junction held 13 bases outside the gene matches. The CDR3 sequence is 17 residues long. Germline V CDR1 and CDR2: MNHEY, SVGEGT. DNA of the CDR3: TGTGCCAGCAGTTACACAGGCTTTTTGGACAGGTTCTATGGCTACACCTTC. Translation gives CASSYTGFLDRFYGYTF.

The chain couples TRBV9 to TRBJ2-4, with TRBD1 matching 7 bases. The V and J ends lost 4 bases and 0 bases, in that order; junction bases with no gene match: 7. Germline V CDR1 and CDR2: SGDLS, YYNGEE. This CDR3 contains 16 residues. The CDR3 sequence: CASSPTGVLAKNIQYF. The DNA for the CDR3 is TGTGCCAGCAGCCCTACAGGGGTTCTAGCCAAAAACATTCAGTACTTC.

The chain uses TRBV11-1 and TRBJ1-1, with D possibly matching TRBD1 (5 bases). Germline CDR1 SGHAT, CDR2 FQDESV (reference sequence). The CDR3 has 16 residues. Trimming removed 5 bases at V and 5 bases at J, with 21 bases between. The CDR3 sequence is CASSGRALRAGTEAFF. The CDR3, as DNA: TGTGCCAGCAGCGGCCGGGCCCTCAGGGCGGGAACTGAAGCTTTCTTT.

The chain uses TRBV5-1 and TRBJ1-2; possible D gene TRBD1, 5 bases. V lost 0 bases to trimming and J lost 2 bases, with 14 bases between them. The CDR3 consists of 16 residues. Germline assignment: CDR1 SGHRS and CDR2 YFSETQ. In DNA form, the CDR3 reads TGCGCCAGCAGCTTGGCTAAAGGGGAAGGAAACTATGGCTACACCTTC. Translated: CASSLAKGEGNYGYTF.

In its sample, this clone was seen once. This chain connects TRBV13 to TRBJ1-4; D gene ambiguous. Germline-derived CDR1 and CDR2 are PRHDT and FYEKMQ (reference sequence). The CDR3 extends over 14 amino acids. V was trimmed by 3 bases and J by 8 bases, leaving 13 bases between them. The CDR3 DNA is TGTGCCAGCAGCTTTGTGGAGGGTGGAGAAAAACTGTTTTTT. Encoded protein: CASSFVEGGEKLFF.

This chain links TRBV27 with TRBJ2-5; 10 bases line up with TRBD2. This CDR3 comprises 15 residues. Germline CDR1 reads MNHEY; CDR2 reads SMNVEV (reference sequence). V shed 8 bases and J 4 bases; nucleotides not matched to a gene: 10. CDR3 amino acids: CASLAGGRLVETQYF. The CDR3 DNA reads as TGTGCCAGCTTAGCGGGGGGCCGATTAGTAGAGACCCAGTACTTC.

The rearrangement uses TRBV7-9 and TRBJ2-7, with 8 bases matching TRBD1. The CDR3 contains 14 residues. CDR1 is SEHNR and CDR2 is FQNEAQ in the germline V gene (reference sequence). V lost 4 bases to trimming and J lost 0 bases; unmatched junction nucleotides: 2. CDR3: CASSSTGASYEQYF. In DNA, the CDR3 is TGTGCCAGCAGCTCGACAGGGGCCTCCTACGAGCAGTACTTC.

This chain joins TRBV6-5 and TRBJ1-5; 8 bases line up with TRBD1. V shed 6 bases and J 4 bases; nucleotides not matched to a gene: 5. This CDR3 has 14 residues. CDR1 is MNHEY, CDR2 SVGAGI, per germline. The CDR3 loop is CASSPGTGNQPQHF. The CDR3, as DNA: TGTGCCAGCAGCCCAGGGACAGGAAATCAGCCCCAGCATTTT.

The chain carries TRBV14 and TRBJ2-3; a possible D gene is TRBD1 (6 bases). The germline V gene encodes CDR1 SGHDN and CDR2 FVKESK. The CDR3 has 14 amino acids. V was shortened by 2 bases and J by 4 bases, with 10 bases between the two germline ends. CDR3 sequence: CASSQTGLADTQYF. As DNA, the CDR3 is TGTGCCAGCAGCCAAACAGGGCTAGCAGATACGCAGTATTTT.

The V gene is TRBV7-9, the J gene TRBJ1-1; no definite D call. CDR1 and CDR2 from the germline V gene are SEHNR and FQNEAQ (reference sequence). Trimming stripped 4 bases from V and 5 bases from J, with 17 bases between. The CDR3 has 15 amino acids. CDR3 amino acids: CASSSLDRPRTEAFF. The DNA for the CDR3 is TGTGCCAGCAGCTCCCTCGACCGTCCCCGGACTGAAGCTTTCTTT.

CDR3 sequence reads: CASSHRVTNEKLFF. The CDR3 DNA sequence: TGTGCCAGCAGCCACAGGGTTACTAATGAAAAACTGTTTTTT. The chain has TRBV7-8 and TRBJ1-4; tentatively, D is TRBD1 (6 bases). CDR1 is SGHVS and CDR2 is FQNEAQ in the germline V gene. The CDR3 runs 14 residues. Deletions cut 5 bases from V and 2 bases from J, with 9 bases between.

This sequence joins TRBV6-1 and TRBJ1-1; 9 bases line up with TRBD1. Trimming cost V 3 bases and J 5 bases; bases outside gene matches: 7. Germline CDR1 MNHNS, CDR2 SASEGT. This CDR3 is 15 amino acids long. The CDR3: CASSDIQGAPTEAFF. DNA for the CDR3: TGTGCCAGCAGTGACATACAGGGGGCGCCGACTGAAGCTTTCTTT.

The chain combines TRBV9 with TRBJ2-3; 9 bases fit TRBD2. The CDR3 runs 15 residues. Germline V lookup: CDR1 SGDLS, CDR2 YYNGEE. The trim removed 0 bases at V and 14 bases at J, leaving 13 bases unmatched. DNA of the CDR3: TGTGCCAGCAGCGTAGTGGAGACTAGCGGTTCAGGACTGTATTTT. Its translation: CASSVVETSGSGLYF. Together with reference TRBV9 and TRBJ2-3, the CDR3 gives the full variable domain: DSGVTQTPKHLITATGQRVTLRCSPRSGDLSVYWYQQSLDQGLQFLIQYYNGEERAKGNILERFSAQQFPDLHSELNLSSLELGDSALYFCASSVVETSGSGLYFGPGTRLTVL.

This chain uses TRBV7-6 with TRBJ1-2; 9 positions match TRBD1. The V gene end was trimmed by 5 bases and the J gene end by 6 bases; junction bases not matched to a gene: 4. Germline assignment: CDR1 SGHVS and CDR2 FNYEAQ. The length of the CDR3 is 13 residues. The CDR3 loop reads CASSPRQGDGYTF. The CDR3, as DNA: TGTGCCAGCAGCCCCCGACAGGGGGATGGCTACACCTTC.

The chain links TRBV11-2 to TRBJ1-2; 8 bases are a match to TRBD1. V was pared by 6 bases and J by 3 bases, with 3 bases of the junction left unmatched. Germline assignment: CDR1 SGHAT and CDR2 FQNNGV. There are 13 residues in the CDR3. The CDR3 spells CASSSGQDYGYTF. The DNA for the CDR3 is TGTGCCAGCAGTTCGGGACAGGACTATGGCTACACCTTC.